This T cell receptor (beta chain) was retrieved from a study of blood T cell repertoires in COVID-19. In the study overall: Researchers got acute and convalescent COVID-19 samples from the United States, Italy and Spain. In each case, the material was cDNA or gDNA derived from T cells, B-cell-depleted T cells, or PBMCs.

V gave up 5 bases and J gave up 0 bases; unmatched junction bases: 3. CDR3 size: 15 residues. Germline V gene data show CDR1 as SGHRS and CDR2 as YFSETQ. TCRdb keeps only in-frame clones here, not all; method: immunoSEQ multiplex PCR. Of about 200,000 clones listed, more than 85% are singletons. Sequenced sample: peripheral blood. This clonotype was obtained from a man aged 35 to 55 with acute or convalescent COVID-19. The J gene is TRBJ1-4, the V gene TRBV5-1; 8 nucleotides match TRBD1. CDR3: CASRGQGSTNEKLFF. The CDR3 coding sequence is TGCGCCAGCAGAGGACAGGGTTCAACTAATGAAAAACTGTTTTTT.